The 23 T cell receptor beta chains below all came from one sample that was sequenced in a study of T-cell reconstitution after alpha-beta-depleted transplantation in children. Unique molecular identifiers tagged the TCRbeta library. TCRdb re-called the PCR reads through MiXCR, storing one row per CDR3 protein. The data show about 640,000 distinct CDR3 sequences, around 17% seen once. This material consisted of PBMCs from the stem cell graft donor, taken from the stem cell graft. These receptors were collected from a human donor who donated a stem cell graft to a child with acute myeloid leukemia.

This clonotype was counted a few times. This sequence joins TRBV13 and TRBJ2-2; D gene uncertain. Germline CDR1 reads PRHDT; CDR2 reads FYEKMQ (reference sequence). This CDR3 is built from 17 residues. V gave up 3 bases and J gave up 5 bases, with 19 bases separating them. The CDR3 protein is CASSFPLSAKRTGELFF. DNA for the CDR3: TGTGCCAGCAGCTTCCCCCTCTCAGCAAAGCGAACCGGGGAGCTGTTTTTT.

This clonotype occurred many times. V is TRBV29-1 and J is TRBJ2-7, with D perhaps TRBD2 (6 bases). Germline assignment: CDR1 SQVTM and CDR2 ANQGSEA. Trimming cost V 3 bases and J 2 bases, with 11 bases left between them. The CDR3 is 13 amino acids. The DNA for the CDR3 is TGCAGCGTTGAGACGGGGGAGGCCTACGAGCAGTACTTC. It encodes CSVETGEAYEQYF.

The rearrangement joins TRBV7-6 to TRBJ2-7, with 7 nucleotides matching TRBD2. Germline V lookup: CDR1 SGHVS, CDR2 FNYEAQ. Trimming removed 5 bases from V and 0 bases from J; junction bases left unmatched: 7. The CDR3 covers 15 residues. The CDR3 nucleotides read TGTGCCAGCAGCCGGGAGGCCCCCTTCTCCTACGAGCAGTACTTC. Residues: CASSREAPFSYEQYF.

The V call is TRBV12-3 or TRBV12-4, the J call TRBJ1-5; D not resolved. The V gene lost 6 bases and the J gene lost 3 bases, with 9 bases spanning the gap. This CDR3 has 13 amino acids. The CDR3, as DNA: TGTGCCAGCAGCCGTGACTTCAATCAGCCCCAGCATTTT. Amino acid sequence: CASSRDFNQPQHF.

This clonotype appeared a few times. The chain carries TRBV28 and TRBJ1-4; maybe TRBD1 (6 bases). The CDR3 spans 15 residues. Trimming removed 6 bases from V and 5 bases from J, with 16 bases in between. Germline CDR1 MDHEN, CDR2 SYDVKM. The CDR3 coding sequence is TGTGCCAGCAGGTGGGGCCAGGGGAGGAATGAAAAACTGTTTTTT. This gives the protein CASRWGQGRNEKLFF.

This clonotype was counted a few times. The J gene is TRBJ1-6, the V gene TRBV9; possible D gene TRBD1, 5 bases. V shed 0 bases and J shed 10 bases, with 11 bases lying between them. CDR1 is SGDLS, CDR2 YYNGEE, per germline. The CDR3 is 14 amino acids. CDR3 in amino acids: CASSVEGDRSPLHF. The DNA of the CDR3 is TGTGCCAGCAGCGTAGAAGGGGACCGATCACCCCTCCACTTT.

In its sample, this clonotype was seen many times. V and J are TRBV7-3 and TRBJ2-1, with D tentatively TRBD2 (7 bases). Germline CDR1 SGHTA, CDR2 FQGTGA. The V end lost 3 bases, the J end lost 12 bases, and 12 bases lay between the germline ends. The CDR3 runs to 12 residues. The chain's CDR3 is CASSLGGGVQFF. CDR3 sequence (DNA): TGTGCCAGCAGCTTGGGGGGGGGCGTGCAGTTCTTC.

This clonotype was seen only a few times. This rearrangement joins TRBV5-1 to TRBJ2-2, with TRBD1 as a possible D gene (5 bases). V gave up 2 bases and J gave up 3 bases, with 8 bases separating them. The length of the CDR3 is 14 residues. Germline V CDR1 and CDR2: SGHRS, YFSETQ. The CDR3 DNA sequence: TGCGCCAGCAGCTTCCAGGGTTACACCGGGGAGCTGTTTTTT. It encodes CASSFQGYTGELFF.

In this sample, this clonotype turned up a few times. V and J are TRBV19 and TRBJ1-4; TRBD1 agrees at 9 bases. The CDR3 runs 16 residues. V was clipped by 5 bases and J by 8 bases; unmatched bases: 12. The germline CDR1 and CDR2 sequences are LNHDA and SQIVND (reference sequence). CDR3 loop: CASSPGQGTSREKLFF. The CDR3 coding sequence is TGTGCCAGTAGTCCCGGACAGGGGACATCTCGAGAAAAACTGTTTTTT.

This clonotype was seen a few times. This rearrangement joins TRBV11-2 to TRBJ2-2; 14 positions match TRBD2. The CDR3 has 16 amino acids. CDR1 is SGHAT and CDR2 is FQNNGV in the germline V gene. The V and J ends lost 5 bases and 8 bases, in that order; junction bases with no gene match: 7. The chain's CDR3 is CASSIRLAGGQGELFF. DNA for the CDR3: TGTGCCAGCAGCATTAGACTAGCGGGGGGGCAAGGGGAGCTGTTTTTT.

This clonotype was detected many times. This sequence joins TRBV13 and TRBJ2-2; D may correspond to TRBD1 or TRBD2 (5 bases each). There are 20 residues in the CDR3. Germline V gene data show CDR1 as PRHDT and CDR2 as FYEKMQ (reference sequence). The ends were cut back, 0 bases at V and 4 bases at J, with 24 bases in the middle. CDR3 sequence: CASSLGQGRYVPLVTGELFF. The CDR3 DNA reads TGTGCCAGCAGCTTAGGTCAGGGACGCTATGTTCCCCTGGTCACCGGGGAGCTGTTTTTT.

In this sample, this clonotype turned up many times. The chain is built from TRBV20-1 and TRBJ1-2; D remains unclear. CDR3 size: 13 residues. CDR1 is DFQATT and CDR2 is SNEGSKA in the germline V gene (reference sequence). The V end was cut by 0 bases, the J end by 3 bases, with 8 bases between. The chain's CDR3 is CSARDPEYYGYTF. In DNA, the CDR3 is TGCAGTGCTAGAGATCCAGAGTACTATGGCTACACCTTC.

This clonotype was found many times. The rearrangement links TRBV5-1 to TRBJ2-1; tentatively, D is TRBD2 (5 bases). CDR1 and CDR2 from the germline V gene are SGHRS and YFSETQ. The CDR3 loop spans 14 amino acids. V lost 3 bases to trimming and J lost 5 bases, with 12 bases between them. CDR3 in DNA: TGCGCCAGCAGCTGGATGGACTCTGACAATGAGCAGTTCTTC. Its translation is CASSWMDSDNEQFF.

This clonotype was counted ten times or more. The J gene is TRBJ2-1, the V gene TRBV12-3 or TRBV12-4, with 8 positions matching TRBD2. The J segment lost 2 bases and the V segment lost 1 base, leaving 7 bases of the junction unmatched. The CDR3 is 17 amino acids. In DNA form, the CDR3 reads TGTGCCAGCAGTTTAGAGGCCGGGGGGGCCGCCTACAATGAGCAGTTCTTC. It specifies CASSLEAGGAAYNEQFF.

This clonotype has just a few counts. The rearrangement links TRBV20-1 to TRBJ2-1, with D unclear. V was shortened by 8 bases and J by 11 bases, with 7 bases between the two germline ends. Germline-derived CDR1 and CDR2 are DFQATT and SNEGSKA (reference sequence). The CDR3 extends over 8 amino acids. The CDR3 reads CSSTKQFF. In DNA, the CDR3 is TGCAGTTCCACGAAGCAGTTCTTC.

The chain is built from TRBV10-3 and TRBJ2-7, with 11 nucleotides matching TRBD1. The CDR3 is 13 residues long. Trimming cost V 10 bases and J 0 bases; bases outside gene matches: 2. Germline V CDR1 and CDR2: ENHRY, SYGVKD. The CDR3 region is CATGQGASYEQYV. CDR3 coding DNA: TGTGCCACCGGACAGGGGGCCTCCTACGAGCAGTACGTC.

This clonotype appeared a few times. This chain uses TRBV7-2 with TRBJ2-3, with 7 bases identical to TRBD2. The germline V gene encodes CDR1 SGHTA and CDR2 FQGNSA. This CDR3 spans 16 amino acids. Germline trimming cut 5 bases from V and 1 base from J; bases unmatched to any gene: 9. As DNA, the CDR3 is TGTGCCAGCAGCGCCCGGGGAGGGGCCCGCACAGATACGCAGTATTTT. It yields the protein CASSARGGARTDTQYF.

This clonotype occurred many times. The V gene is TRBV29-1, the J gene TRBJ2-1; D is unclear. V shed 3 bases and J shed 9 bases, with 15 bases lying between them. Germline CDR1 is SQVTM and CDR2 is ANQGSEA. This CDR3 is built from 13 residues. DNA of the CDR3: TGCAGCGTTGACGCCGGGTGGGGTGGTGAGCAGTTCTTC. Translated, it gives CSVDAGWGGEQFF.

This clonotype was observed a handful of times. This chain links TRBV7-2 with TRBJ1-1, with 7 bases aligning to TRBD1. The CDR3 covers 15 residues. The germline CDR1 and CDR2 sequences are SGHTA and FQGNSA. V was clipped by 5 bases and J by 0 bases; unmatched bases: 6. CDR3 protein: CASSLLGQMNTEAFF. The CDR3 bases are TGTGCCAGCAGCCTCCTGGGACAGATGAACACTGAAGCTTTCTTT.

This clonotype was seen a few times. V usage is TRBV20-1 and J usage is TRBJ2-3; the D call may be TRBD1 or TRBD2 (5 bases each). Per the germline V gene, CDR1 is DFQATT and CDR2 is SNEGSKA (reference sequence). This CDR3 has 14 amino acids. V lost 5 bases to trimming and J lost 5 bases, with 17 bases between them. The CDR3, as DNA: TGCAGTGCTTTCCGGGGCTTAGAAATAGATACGCAGTATTTT. This translates into CSAFRGLEIDTQYF.

This clonotype has ten or more counts. This chain links TRBV7-9 with TRBJ1-1; no clear D. The CDR3 is 11 residues long. Between the trimmed V and J ends, which lost 10 bases and 0 bases, there was a span of 6 bases. The germline CDR1 and CDR2 sequences are SEHNR and FQNEAQ (reference sequence). In nucleotides, the CDR3 is TGTGCCACCGGGGTGAACACTGAAGCTTTCTTT. Translated: CATGVNTEAFF.

The sample holds many counts of this clonotype. The V gene is TRBV20-1, the J gene TRBJ2-3; TRBD1 matches at 10 bases. The CDR3 contains 15 residues. J lost 3 bases, V lost 5 bases, and 8 bases had no gene match. CDR1 and CDR2 (germline): DFQATT, SNEGSKA (reference sequence). The DNA for the CDR3 is TGCAGTGCTCCTTACCGACAGGGGGCAACAGATACGCAGTATTTT. Translating gives CSAPYRQGATDTQYF.

This clonotype was recorded a few times. V is TRBV4-1 and J is TRBJ1-2; D may be TRBD1 (5 bases). This CDR3 contains 16 residues. Trimming pared 0 bases from V and 8 bases from J, leaving 19 bases between. The germline gives CDR1 MGHRA, CDR2 YSYEKL. This CDR3 reads CASSQESPDSRLGYTF. The CDR3 coding sequence is TGCGCCAGCAGCCAAGAAAGTCCCGACAGCCGTCTGGGCTACACCTTC.